The entry below gives a single T cell receptor beta chain sequence along with its context. The antigen remains undetermined. One end of the junction fails to match germline, which may point to a read error. These data belong to a study of T-cell reconstitution after alpha-beta-depleted transplantation in children. The study, taken as a whole, reports: Reported findings indicate that, about two months after transplant, alpha-beta T cells came from several hundred expanded clones, which were derived from non-depleted graft cells. A year post-transplant, T-cell counts and diversity derived mostly from newly produced T cells.

The CDR3 is 12 amino acids. Looked up from germline, CDR1 is SEHNR and CDR2 is FQNEAQ (reference sequence). TCRbeta library preparation incorporated unique molecular identifiers. MiXCR was run by TCRdb on the PCR reads, yielding one entry per CDR3 protein. The sample contains hundreds of thousands of distinct CDR3 sequences, around 13% of which appear only once. The receptor's source is a girl aged 2 to 10 with congenital amegakaryocytic thrombocytopenia, due to receive a stem cell transplant. The V and J genes are TRBV7-9 and TRBJ2-3; D uncertain. Sequencing used PBMCs, obtained before TCRalphabeta/CD19-depleted stem cell transplant. CDR3 protein: CASSIAGDTLYF. In nucleotides, the CDR3 is TGTGCCAGCAGCATTGCAGGAGATACGCTGTATTTT.